These 22 T cell receptor beta chains were all obtained from the same sample, sequenced in a study of identical twins. TCRdb reanalysed the 5' RACE reads using MiXCR and keeps one entry per CDR3 protein. Found here are approximately 500,000 distinct CDR3 sequences, approximately 14% of them singletons; the top ten hold 0.44%. These data also featured in a second study, about yellow fever vaccine responses in identical twins.

Source material: CD4+ T cells sorted from blood. All receptors come from a woman under 30 in good health.

The chain has TRBV29-1 and TRBJ1-1; 10 bases agree with TRBD1. The CDR3 sequence is 15 residues long. The germline CDR1 and CDR2 sequences are SQVTM and ANQGSEA. Trimming at V came to 7 bases and at J to 1 base, leaving 9 bases not matched to a gene. CDR3 DNA sequence: TGCAGCGCCACCGGACAGGGGGGAAAGAACACTGAAGCTTTCTTT. It codes for CSATGQGGKNTEAFF.

V is TRBV28 and J is TRBJ1-6; D gene uncertain. Trimming removed 6 bases from V and 7 bases from J, with 4 bases in between. The germline V gene has CDR1 MDHEN and CDR2 SYDVKM. The CDR3 has 11 residues. This CDR3 is CASRANSPLHF. DNA for the CDR3: TGTGCCAGCAGAGCAAATTCACCCCTCCACTTT.

This rearrangement joins TRBV20-1 to TRBJ2-5; a weak D match, TRBD2 (5 bases). Trimming stripped 0 bases from V and 4 bases from J, with 18 bases between. Per germline, CDR1 DFQATT and CDR2 SNEGSKA (reference sequence). The CDR3 has 16 amino acids. The CDR3 nucleotides read TGCAGTGCTAGAGATTCGATGAACGGGGTCGGAGAGACCCAGTACTTC. It is translated as CSARDSMNGVGETQYF.

V and J are TRBV12-3 or TRBV12-4 and TRBJ2-2, with 8 positions matching TRBD1. V was pared by 6 bases and J by 6 bases, with 12 bases of the junction left unmatched. This CDR3 comprises 16 residues. The CDR3 DNA reads as TGTGCCAGCAGCCGGACAGGGTCGCCTAGCGCCGGGGAGCTGTTTTTT. Translating it yields CASSRTGSPSAGELFF.

There are a few counts of this clonotype. The rearrangement uses TRBV5-1 and TRBJ2-1; perhaps TRBD1 as D (5 bases). Germline assignment: CDR1 SGHRS and CDR2 YFSETQ. V was trimmed by 0 bases and J by 4 bases, leaving 14 bases between them. The CDR3 covers 16 residues. The CDR3 spells CASSLVGRGRYNEQFF. CDR3 DNA sequence: TGCGCCAGCAGCTTGGTTGGTAGGGGCCGGTACAATGAGCAGTTCTTC.

This clonotype was observed a few times. This chain links TRBV7-2 with TRBJ1-2, with D perhaps TRBD1 (5 bases). Germline V lookup: CDR1 SGHTA, CDR2 FQGNSA. Trimming cost V 6 bases and J 8 bases, with 13 bases left between them. CDR3 length: 12 amino acids. CDR3 DNA sequence: TGTGCCAGCAGGGGGGGGTATTGGGGCTACACCTTC. The encoded protein is CASRGGYWGYTF. Supplemented by reference TRBV7-2 and TRBJ1-2, the full variable domain reads GAGVSQSPSNKVTEKGKDVELRCDPISGHTALYWYRQSLGQGLEFLIYFQGNSAPDKSGLPSDRFSAERTGGSVSTLTIQRTQQEDSAVYLCASRGGYWGYTFGSGTRLTVV.

This chain connects TRBV24-1 to TRBJ2-1; tentatively, D is TRBD2 (5 bases). The CDR3 is 15 residues long. Germline CDR1 is KGHDR and CDR2 is SFDVKD. Trimming took off 5 bases at V and 0 bases at J, with 10 bases between the two ends. This chain's CDR3 is CATSVTGSSYNEQFF. The CDR3 DNA reads as TGTGCCACCAGTGTAACGGGGAGCTCCTACAATGAGCAGTTCTTC.

A few counts support this clonotype. This chain uses TRBV7-9 with TRBJ1-2; D is ambiguous. Trimming removed 1 base from V and 0 bases from J, with 9 bases in between. CDR3 size: 15 residues. Germline V gene sequence: CDR1 SEHNR, CDR2 FQNEAQ (reference sequence). CDR3 nucleotides: TGTGCCAGCAGCTTAGGGGGAGCAACTAACTATGGCTACACCTTC. Residues: CASSLGGATNYGYTF. Variable domain in full (rest from reference TRBV7-9 and TRBJ1-2): DTGVSQNPRHKITKRGQNVTFRCDPISEHNRLYWYRQTLGQGPEFLTYFQNEAQLEKSRLLSDRFSAERPKGSFSTLEIQRTEQGDSAMYLCASSLGGATNYGYTFGSGTRLTVV.

The rearrangement joins TRBV20-1 to TRBJ2-2; D unresolved. Germline V gene sequence: CDR1 DFQATT, CDR2 SNEGSKA (reference sequence). The CDR3 length is 15 residues. Trimming removed 4 bases at V and 0 bases at J, with 12 bases between. This CDR3 reads CSAIEPMANTGELFF. In DNA, the CDR3 is TGCAGTGCTATAGAACCGATGGCGAACACCGGGGAGCTGTTTTTT.

This clonotype was observed a handful of times. The V gene is TRBV6-5, the J gene TRBJ1-6; D is uncertain. The CDR3 covers 16 residues. V was trimmed by 2 bases and J by 5 bases, leaving 13 bases between them. The germline CDR1 and CDR2 sequences are MNHEY and SVGAGI. The CDR3 region is CASSYGGSNNNSPLHF. CDR3 sequence (DNA): TGTGCCAGCAGTTACGGTGGGAGTAACAATAATTCACCCCTCCACTTT.

The chain uses TRBV5-1 and TRBJ2-7; 13 bases align to TRBD2. Looked up from germline, CDR1 is SGHRS and CDR2 is YFSETQ. This CDR3 spans 15 amino acids. Losses at the gene ends were 4 bases for V and 2 bases for J; bases not matched to a gene: 3. Here the CDR3 reads CASSRLAGGTYEQYF. CDR3 DNA: TGCGCCAGCAGCCGACTAGCGGGAGGAACCTACGAGCAGTACTTC.

The chain is built from TRBV20-1 and TRBJ2-1; D is unclear. The CDR3 runs 13 residues. Trimming left V 2 bases short and J 10 bases short, with 15 bases between. Germline loops: CDR1 DFQATT, CDR2 SNEGSKA (reference sequence). CDR3 nucleotide sequence: TGCAGTGCTAGAAGGTCGAATGTACGCGAGCAGTTCTTC. Encoded protein: CSARRSNVREQFF.

The table lists this clonotype with a few counts. J is TRBJ2-5 and V is TRBV11-2, with D maybe TRBD2 (6 bases). CDR3 size: 15 residues. Trimming stripped 5 bases from V and 3 bases from J, with 16 bases between. Germline-derived CDR1 and CDR2 are SGHAT and FQNNGV. CDR3 in amino acids: CASSPARDSKETQYF. The CDR3 coding sequence is TGTGCCAGCAGCCCCGCCCGGGACTCCAAAGAGACCCAGTACTTC.

The gene calls are TRBV7-9 and TRBJ2-1; 12 bases fit TRBD2. V lost 5 bases and J lost 13; bases outside the gene matches: 12. The V gene's germline CDR1 is SEHNR and CDR2 FQNEAQ (reference sequence). There are 15 residues in the CDR3. CDR3 protein: CASSPLETSGSSQFF. CDR3 sequence (DNA): TGTGCCAGCAGCCCACTGGAGACTAGCGGGAGTAGTCAGTTCTTC.

The rearrangement joins TRBV3-1 to TRBJ2-5, with D perhaps TRBD1 (5 bases). The V end was cut by 1 base, the J end by 0 bases, with 9 bases between. Germline V lookup: CDR1 LGHDT, CDR2 YNNKEL (reference sequence). The CDR3 contains 15 residues. This chain's CDR3 is CASSQGQTYQETQYF. The CDR3, as DNA: TGTGCCAGCAGCCAAGGACAGACGTACCAAGAGACCCAGTACTTC.

In its sample, this clonotype was seen many times. The CDR3 sequence: CSATPNSGVDEQFF. Written as DNA, the CDR3 is TGCAGTGCTACCCCCAACTCGGGGGTAGATGAGCAGTTCTTC. This chain joins TRBV20-1 and TRBJ2-1, with D possibly matching TRBD2 (6 bases). V was pared by 4 bases and J by 8 bases, with 18 bases between. Per the germline V gene, CDR1 is DFQATT and CDR2 is SNEGSKA (reference sequence). The CDR3 covers 14 residues.

The genes are TRBV2 and TRBJ2-7; D perhaps matches TRBD1 (5 bases). With 2 bases removed from V and 6 bases from J, the gap between germline ends came to 8 bases. CDR1 is SNHLY and CDR2 is FYNNEI in the germline V gene. This CDR3 is 12 amino acids long. CDR3 DNA: TGTGCCAGCAGTGAACAGGGTGGCGAGCAGTACGTC. The encoded protein is CASSEQGGEQYV.

This sequence joins TRBV27 and TRBJ2-3, with D possibly called TRBD1 or TRBD2 (6 bases each). In germline, CDR1 is MNHEY, CDR2 SMNVEV (reference sequence). This CDR3 region has 14 residues. V shed 3 bases and J shed 4 bases, with 11 bases lying between them. The CDR3 sequence is CASSFRGRPDTQYF. CDR3 sequence (DNA): TGTGCCAGCAGTTTCCGGGGGCGGCCAGATACGCAGTATTTT.

This clonotype was found a few times. The V gene is TRBV25-1, the J gene TRBJ2-7; TRBD2 agrees at 12 bases. V lost 1 base and J lost 6; bases outside the gene matches: 10. The CDR3 is 17 amino acids. Per germline, CDR1 MGHDK and CDR2 SYGVNS. CDR3 residues: CASSESVGLAGGSEQYF. The CDR3 bases are TGTGCCAGCAGTGAATCGGTGGGGCTAGCGGGAGGGTCCGAGCAGTACTTC.

V usage is TRBV10-3 and J usage is TRBJ1-4, with 7 bases identical to TRBD1. Trimming took 4 bases from V and 4 from J; bases not matched to a gene: 3. This CDR3 spans 14 amino acids. CDR1 ENHRY and CDR2 SYGVKD come from the germline V gene. The CDR3 protein is CAISGQGNNEKLFF. In DNA form, the CDR3 reads TGTGCCATCAGTGGACAGGGTAATAATGAAAAACTGTTTTTT.

A note on this clonotype: Germline and junction disagree at one end, which may indicate a read error. V and J are TRBV6-5 and TRBJ2-7; D is uncertain. Germline V gene data show CDR1 as MNHEY and CDR2 as SVGAGI. The CDR3 is made up of 11 amino acids. The CDR3 coding sequence is TGTGCCAGCAAAGGAGAGTACGGGCAGTACTTC. Translation: CASKGEYGQYF.

The genes are TRBV5-1 and TRBJ2-5; D is unresolved. This CDR3 region has 16 residues. Trimming pared 4 bases from V and 2 bases from J, leaving 18 bases between. Germline V gives CDR1 SGHRS, CDR2 YFSETQ. The CDR3 sequence: CASSPTGAIPQETQYF. The CDR3 DNA reads TGCGCCAGCAGCCCCACGGGCGCAATCCCACAAGAGACCCAGTACTTC.